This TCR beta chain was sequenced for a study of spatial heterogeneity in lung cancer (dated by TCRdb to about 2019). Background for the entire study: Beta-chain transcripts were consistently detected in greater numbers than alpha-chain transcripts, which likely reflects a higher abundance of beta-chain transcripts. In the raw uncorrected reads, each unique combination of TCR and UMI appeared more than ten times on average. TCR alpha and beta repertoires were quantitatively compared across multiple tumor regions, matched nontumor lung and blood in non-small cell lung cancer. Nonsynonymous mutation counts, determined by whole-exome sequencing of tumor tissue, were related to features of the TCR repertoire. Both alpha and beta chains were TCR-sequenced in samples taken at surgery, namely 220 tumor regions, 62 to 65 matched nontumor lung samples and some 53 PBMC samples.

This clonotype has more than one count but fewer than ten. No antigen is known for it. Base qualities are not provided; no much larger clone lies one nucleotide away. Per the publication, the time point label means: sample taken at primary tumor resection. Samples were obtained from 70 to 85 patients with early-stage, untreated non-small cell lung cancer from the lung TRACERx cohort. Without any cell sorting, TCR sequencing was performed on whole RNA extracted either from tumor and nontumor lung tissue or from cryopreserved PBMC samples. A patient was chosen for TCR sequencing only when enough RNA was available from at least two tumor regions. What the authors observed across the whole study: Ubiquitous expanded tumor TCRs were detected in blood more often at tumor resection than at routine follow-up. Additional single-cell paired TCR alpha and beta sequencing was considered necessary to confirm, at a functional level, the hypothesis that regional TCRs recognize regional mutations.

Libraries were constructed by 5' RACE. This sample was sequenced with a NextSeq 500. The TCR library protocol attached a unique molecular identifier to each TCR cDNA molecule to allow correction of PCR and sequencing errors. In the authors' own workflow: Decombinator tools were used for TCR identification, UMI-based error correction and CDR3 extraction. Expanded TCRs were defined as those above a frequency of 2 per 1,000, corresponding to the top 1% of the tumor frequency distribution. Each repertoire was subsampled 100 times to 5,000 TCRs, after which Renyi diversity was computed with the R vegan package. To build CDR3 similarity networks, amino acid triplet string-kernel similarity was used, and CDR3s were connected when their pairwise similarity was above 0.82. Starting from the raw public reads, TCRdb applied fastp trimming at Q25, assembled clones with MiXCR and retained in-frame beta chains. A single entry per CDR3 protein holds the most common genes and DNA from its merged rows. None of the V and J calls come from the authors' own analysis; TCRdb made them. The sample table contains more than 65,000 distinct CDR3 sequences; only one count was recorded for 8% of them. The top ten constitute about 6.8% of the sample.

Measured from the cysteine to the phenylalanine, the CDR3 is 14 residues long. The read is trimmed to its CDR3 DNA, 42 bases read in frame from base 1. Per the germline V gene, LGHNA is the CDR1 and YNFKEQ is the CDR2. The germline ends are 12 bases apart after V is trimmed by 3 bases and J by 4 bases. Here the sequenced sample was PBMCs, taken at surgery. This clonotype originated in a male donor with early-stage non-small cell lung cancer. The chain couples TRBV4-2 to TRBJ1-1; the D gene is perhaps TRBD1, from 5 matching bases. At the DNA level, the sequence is TGTGCCAGCAGCCAGGCCGGAGGGGCCACTGAAGCTTTCTTT. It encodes CASSQAGGATEAFF.